These 30 T cell receptor beta chains were all obtained from the same sample, sequenced in a study of T-cell reconstitution after alpha-beta-depleted transplantation in children. A library of TCRbeta sequences, prepared with unique molecular identifiers, was generated. In TCRdb, the PCR reads were re-called with MiXCR into one record per CDR3 protein. The sample lists around 450,000 distinct CDR3 sequences, about 17% seen once, with approximately 29% in the top ten. Here the sequenced sample was PBMCs, mostly from graft donor cells, taken 360 days after TCRalphabeta/CD19-depleted stem cell transplant. The receptor source for this set is a boy under three years old who had a stem cell transplant for Wiskott-Aldrich syndrome, so the T cells may come from the graft donor.

The chain carries TRBV18 and TRBJ2-3; D possibly uses TRBD1 or TRBD2 (5 bases each). The germline V and J ends were trimmed by 0 bases and 2 bases, with 6 bases remaining between them. The germline V gene encodes CDR1 KGHSH and CDR2 LQKENI. The CDR3 consists of 14 residues. CDR3 sequence reads: CASSPPGTTDTQYF. Here the CDR3 DNA reads TGTGCCAGCTCACCACCCGGGACCACAGATACGCAGTATTTT.

This chain uses TRBV12-3 or TRBV12-4 with TRBJ2-7; D is tentatively TRBD1 or TRBD2 (5 bases each). The CDR3 has 18 residues. Trimming shortened V by 4 bases and J by 4 bases, and 26 bases separated the two germline ends. The CDR3 DNA is TGTGCCAGCAGTTCCAGGAGACGCCTAAATGGGACCTTATACGAGCAGTACTTC. It encodes CASSSRRRLNGTLYEQYF.

This sequence joins TRBV4-3 and TRBJ2-3; possibly TRBD1 for D (6 bases). Germline V gene lookup returns CDR1 LGHNA and CDR2 YSLEER. This CDR3 has 15 residues. V dropped 3 bases and J dropped 1 base, with 11 bases sitting between them. CDR3 region: CASSQSGVGTDTQYF. The CDR3 DNA is TGCGCCAGCAGCCAGTCAGGGGTGGGCACAGATACGCAGTATTTT.

The V and J genes are TRBV14 and TRBJ2-1; the match to TRBD2 covers 7 bases. Germline CDR1 and CDR2: SGHDN and FVKESK. V gave up 8 bases and J gave up 3 bases; unmatched junction bases: 10. This CDR3 comprises 15 residues. CDR3 nucleotides: TGTGCCAGCCTCAAGGGAGGGACCGGCTACAATGAGCAGTTCTTC. Protein: CASLKGGTGYNEQFF. Filled out from reference TRBV14 and TRBJ2-1, the complete variable domain reads EAGVTQFPSHSVIEKGQTVTLRCDPISGHDNLYWYRRVMGKEIKFLLHFVKESKQDESGMPNNRFLAERTGGTYSTLKVQPAELEDSGVYFCASLKGGTGYNEQFFGPGTRLTVL.

Concerning this clonotype: A much more abundant neighbour one base away suggests this may be a read error. V and J are TRBV12-3 or TRBV12-4 and TRBJ2-4; a possible D gene is TRBD2 (5 bases). Deletions cut 4 bases from V and 9 bases from J, with 16 bases between. CDR3 length equals 14 residues. The CDR3 coding sequence is TGTGCCAGCAGTTACCGGGAAAGGGATATCATTCAGTACTTC. It translates to CASSYRERDIIQYF.

This clonotype was recorded a few times. The chain employs TRBV28 and TRBJ1-5, with D possibly being TRBD1 (5 bases). V dropped 7 bases and J dropped 6 bases, with 13 bases sitting between them. The germline V gene encodes CDR1 MDHEN and CDR2 SYDVKM. This CDR3 spans 13 amino acids. This CDR3 reads CASKNRWSQPQHF. The CDR3, as DNA: TGTGCCAGCAAGAACAGGTGGAGTCAGCCCCAGCATTTT.

The chain carries TRBV10-2 and TRBJ2-1; 7 nucleotides line up with TRBD1. This CDR3 has 17 residues. From germline, CDR1 is WSHSY and CDR2 SAAADI. The trim removed 8 bases at V and 0 bases at J, leaving 13 bases unmatched. This CDR3 is CASACTGASSSYNEQFF. The CDR3 region has the DNA TGCGCCAGCGCATGTACAGGGGCCTCGAGCTCCTACAATGAGCAGTTCTTC.

The gene calls are TRBV12-3 or TRBV12-4 and TRBJ2-2; D remains unclear. The CDR3 has 17 residues. Trimming pared 2 bases from V and 4 bases from J, leaving 17 bases between. As DNA, the CDR3 is TGTGCCAGCAGTTTATATGGGGTTAGGTTTAGCACCGGGGAGCTGTTTTTT. Amino acid sequence: CASSLYGVRFSTGELFF.

This clonotype has only a few counts. The chain recombines TRBV7-2 with TRBJ2-7, with no clear D. Germline-derived CDR1 and CDR2 are SGHTA and FQGNSA. V lost 5 bases to trimming and J lost 1 base, with 12 bases between them. The CDR3 length is 14 residues. CDR3 nucleotides: TGTGCCAGCAGCCCCTCAGGAACTTCCTACGAGCAGTACTTC. This gives the protein CASSPSGTSYEQYF.

V and J are TRBV7-2 and TRBJ2-7, with D perhaps being TRBD1 or TRBD2 (5 bases each). CDR3 length equals 13 residues. The V end was cut by 4 bases, the J end by 6 bases, with 13 bases between. CDR1 and CDR2 (germline): SGHTA, FQGNSA. The CDR3 here is CASSSRHGAEQYF. The CDR3 nucleotides read TGTGCCAGCAGCTCTCGGCACGGGGCCGAGCAGTACTTC. Using reference TRBV7-2 and TRBJ2-7 for the parts outside the CDR3, the full variable domain is GAGVSQSPSNKVTEKGKDVELRCDPISGHTALYWYRQSLGQGLEFLIYFQGNSAPDKSGLPSDRFSAERTGGSVSTLTIQRTQQEDSAVYLCASSSRHGAEQYFGPGTRLTVT.

This clonotype was seen a few times. This chain connects TRBV12-3 or TRBV12-4 to TRBJ1-5; TRBD1 might be the D (5 bases). Trimming cost V 5 bases and J 4 bases, with 12 bases left between them. CDR3 length: 14 residues. The CDR3 region is CASSLRGPNQPQHF. In DNA, the CDR3 is TGTGCCAGCAGTCTGCGGGGCCCGAATCAGCCCCAGCATTTT.

The V and J genes are TRBV10-3 and TRBJ2-6; 7 nucleotides match TRBD1. The CDR3 runs to 18 residues. The ends lost 5 bases at V and 0 bases at J; junction bases unmatched: 10. Germline-derived CDR1 and CDR2 are ENHRY and SYGVKD. CDR3: CAISLGTDPRSGANVLTF. The DNA of the CDR3 is TGTGCCATCAGTTTAGGGACAGATCCCCGCTCTGGGGCCAACGTCCTGACTTTC.

In its sample, this clonotype was seen a few times. The chain carries TRBV16 and TRBJ1-6; possible D gene TRBD1, 5 bases. There are 17 residues in the CDR3. CDR1 is KGHSY and CDR2 is FQNENV in the germline V gene. Trimming stripped 1 base from V and 4 bases from J, with 14 bases between. In DNA, the CDR3 is TGTGCCAGCAGCCAATTCGGGGCAGGTCGATATAATTCACCCCTCCACTTT. It encodes CASSQFGAGRYNSPLHF.

The V and J genes are TRBV15 and TRBJ1-6; D ambiguous. Trimming took off 5 bases at V and 4 bases at J, with 12 bases between the two ends. From germline, CDR1 is LNHNV and CDR2 YYDKDF (reference sequence). The CDR3 loop spans 15 amino acids. The CDR3 sequence: CATSQVNGYNSPLHF. The CDR3 DNA sequence: TGTGCCACCAGCCAAGTCAATGGATATAATTCACCCCTCCACTTT.

This sequence joins TRBV3-1 and TRBJ2-3, with a possible D match to TRBD2 (6 bases). CDR1 and CDR2 from the germline V gene are LGHDT and YNNKEL (reference sequence). This CDR3 has 13 residues. V lost 8 bases, J lost 1 base, and 10 bases lay in between. The CDR3 coding sequence is TGTGCCAGCGAGCAGCGGGGCACAGATACGCAGTATTTT. Translating it yields CASEQRGTDTQYF.

This clonotype showed up just a few times. The rearrangement links TRBV11-2 to TRBJ2-6; 14 bases line up with TRBD2. Trimming took 1 base from V and 0 from J; bases not matched to a gene: 2. This CDR3 contains 19 residues. Germline V lookup: CDR1 SGHAT, CDR2 FQNNGV. The CDR3 DNA sequence: TGTGCCAGCAGCTTAGTTGGGACTAGCGGGAGCTCTGGGGCCAACGTCCTGACTTTC. Translation gives CASSLVGTSGSSGANVLTF.

J is TRBJ1-2 and V is TRBV20-1, with a possible D match to TRBD1 (6 bases). The ends were cut back, 6 bases at V and 2 bases at J, with 16 bases in the middle. CDR1 is DFQATT, CDR2 SNEGSKA, per germline (reference sequence). The CDR3 contains 14 residues. The CDR3 region is CSAQGGGSNYGYTF. Written as DNA, the CDR3 is TGCAGTGCCCAGGGCGGGGGCTCAAACTATGGCTACACCTTC.

The chain joins TRBV12-3 or TRBV12-4 to TRBJ2-1; 8 positions match TRBD1. V shed 7 bases and J 7 bases; nucleotides not matched to a gene: 9. The length of the CDR3 is 14 residues. The CDR3 spells CASNPRTGRNEQFF. The CDR3 bases are TGTGCCAGCAATCCCCGGACAGGGCGGAATGAGCAGTTCTTC.

The chain employs TRBV5-1 and TRBJ1-2; D may be TRBD1 (6 bases). In germline, CDR1 is SGHRS, CDR2 YFSETQ. CDR3 length: 15 residues. Trimming took off 3 bases at V and 4 bases at J, with 16 bases between the two ends. CDR3 DNA: TGCGCCAGCAGCTCAGACAGGTTCTCCCCCTATGGCTACACCTTC. Its protein is CASSSDRFSPYGYTF.

At least ten counts were recorded for this clonotype. The J gene is TRBJ2-1, the V gene TRBV27; maybe TRBD1 (7 bases). CDR1 is MNHEY and CDR2 is SMNVEV in the germline V gene (reference sequence). The CDR3 has 14 amino acids. Between the trimmed V and J ends, which lost 3 bases and 4 bases, there was a span of 10 bases. The CDR3 nucleotides read TGTGCCAGCAGTTTTTCAGGGGGGTACAATGAGCAGTTCTTC. It yields the protein CASSFSGGYNEQFF.

With respect to this clonotype: One end of the junction does not line up with germline, which may come from a read error. The chain couples TRBV29-1 to TRBJ2-7; D is uncertain. Germline V gene data show CDR1 as SQVTM and CDR2 as ANQGSEA. The CDR3 length is 13 residues. The CDR3 DNA sequence: TGCAGCGTTCTAAGCGTGAGCTCCTACGAGCAGTACTTT. Residues: CSVLSVSSYEQYF.

In DNA, the CDR3 is TGTGCCAGCAGGACCGGGACAGGGCTCACCTACGAGCAGTACTTC. This translates into CASRTGTGLTYEQYF. This chain links TRBV28 with TRBJ2-7; 9 bases are a match to TRBD1. The junction had 8 bases not matched to a gene; V was cut back by 6 bases and J by 2 bases. The CDR3 covers 15 residues. The germline V gene encodes CDR1 MDHEN and CDR2 SYDVKM. The full variable domain, completed using reference TRBV28 and TRBJ2-7, is DVKVTQSSRYLVKRTGEKVFLECVQDMDHENMFWYRQDPGLGLRLIYFSYDVKMKEKGDIPEGYSVSREKKERFSLILESASTNQTSMYLCASRTGTGLTYEQYFGPGTRLTVT.

This clonotype was observed a handful of times. The gene calls are TRBV7-9 and TRBJ2-1; TRBD1 matches 8 bases. Losses at the gene ends were 5 bases for V and 9 bases for J; bases not matched to a gene: 6. Germline CDR1 and CDR2: SEHNR and FQNEAQ (reference sequence). The CDR3 runs 13 residues. The CDR3, as DNA: TGTGCCAGCAGCCCCGGACAGGGTCGTGAGCAGTTCTTC. This sequence encodes CASSPGQGREQFF.

This clonotype was found a few times. The chain employs TRBV15 and TRBJ2-5, with unresolved D. Trimming shortened V by 5 bases and J by 0 bases, and 10 bases separated the two germline ends. Germline-derived CDR1 and CDR2 are LNHNV and YYDKDF (reference sequence). This CDR3 comprises 14 residues. CDR3 sequence: CATSGTRNQETQYF. The DNA for the CDR3 is TGTGCCACCAGCGGAACCCGGAACCAAGAGACCCAGTACTTC.

This sequence joins TRBV29-1 and TRBJ2-7; possibly TRBD1 for D (6 bases). Germline CDR1 reads SQVTM; CDR2 reads ANQGSEA. V lost 3 bases, J lost 3 bases, and 12 bases lay in between. The CDR3 has 13 residues. CDR3 coding DNA: TGCAGCGTTGACAACAGGGATGGCTACGAGCAGTACTTC. This codes for CSVDNRDGYEQYF.

The table lists this clonotype with a few counts. This sequence joins TRBV21-1 and TRBJ2-7. TRBV21-1 is deemed a pseudogene. The CDR3 runs to 11 residues. DNA of the CDR3: TGTGCCAGCAGCTCGAACCACGAGCAGTACTTC. It translates to CASSSNHEQYF.

The V call is TRBV6-2 or TRBV6-3, the J call TRBJ2-1, with 14 bases aligning to TRBD2. The CDR3 length is 16 residues. Germline V lookup: CDR1 MNHEY, CDR2 SVGEGT. The trim removed 7 bases at V and 8 bases at J, leaving 10 bases unmatched. The CDR3 loop reads CASILPGLAGVYEQFF. The CDR3 DNA sequence: TGTGCCAGCATTTTACCGGGACTAGCGGGAGTCTATGAGCAGTTCTTC.

In its sample, this clonotype was seen a few times. The chain is built from TRBV12-3 or TRBV12-4 and TRBJ1-5; no definite D call. The CDR3 is 17 residues long. V shed 5 bases and J shed 2 bases, with 19 bases lying between them. CDR3 DNA: TGTGCCAGCAGTCCTCGGACGGCTCTAAGGGGCAATCAGCCCCAGCATTTT. It translates to CASSPRTALRGNQPQHF.

This clonotype has ten or more counts. The rearrangement links TRBV28 to TRBJ2-5, with D possibly TRBD2 on 6 matching bases. Trimming removed 4 bases at V and 4 bases at J, with 10 bases between. CDR1 is MDHEN, CDR2 SYDVKM, per germline. The CDR3 length is 13 residues. CDR3 bases: TGTGCCAGCAGTTCAGCGGGTCTAGAGACCCAGTACTTC. Translated: CASSSAGLETQYF.

This clonotype has a handful of counts. This sequence joins TRBV7-2 and TRBJ2-7; unclear D gene. The CDR3 has 16 amino acids. V was pared by 5 bases and J by 1 base, with 18 bases between. The V gene's germline CDR1 is SGHTA and CDR2 FQGNSA. The CDR3 DNA reads TGTGCCAGCAGCCTTTATTCAGACACCAATTCCTACGAGCAGTACTTC. It codes for CASSLYSDTNSYEQYF.